Listed here is a single TCR beta chain. This CDR3 is 16 amino acids long. V was trimmed by 1 base and J by 1 base, leaving 11 bases between them. Germline CDR1 LGHNA, CDR2 YNFKEQ. This specimen comes from a study of blood T cell repertoires in COVID-19. Some clones are missing from TCRdb's copy, which holds only in-frame ones; the method was immunoSEQ multiplex PCR. The data show about 430,000 clones, about 88% seen once. This receptor was taken from a woman under 30 who had been exposed to COVID-19. The rearrangement joins TRBV4-2 to TRBJ2-1; maybe TRBD1 (5 bases). Specimen: PBMCs or T cells enriched from blood (not recorded which). The CDR3 sequence is CASSQVKGPSYNEQFF. For the CDR3, the DNA is TGTGCCAGCAGCCAAGTGAAGGGGCCGTCCTACAATGAGCAGTTCTTC.